Listed below are T cell receptor beta chains from one sample, sequenced in a study of blood T cell repertoires in COVID-19. Sequencing was performed with immunoSEQ multiplex PCR; in TCRdb, only in-frame clones are kept and a portion is missing. The sample shows hundreds of thousands of clones, around 87% of them seen only once. The sample comprised PBMCs or T cells enriched from blood (not recorded which). The receptors were gathered from a woman aged 18-35 years with acute COVID-19. CDR3s include the opening cysteine and the closing phenylalanine or tryptophan. Fields, in order: CDR3 protein, CDR3 DNA, V gene, J gene, D gene, clone size. The D gene is left open where the match is weak. Size values are once, few and many counts, or a class for expanded clones, and some rows have none.

CASSLIIRTSGRGERNEQFF,TGTGCCAGCAGCCTCATTATACGGACTAGCGGGAGGGGGGAACGCAATGAGCAGTTCTTC,TRBV3-1/TRBV3-2,TRBJ2-1,TRBD2,NA
CASSPRRERITDTQYF,TGTGCCAGCAGCCCCCGTCGCGAGCGGATCACAGATACGCAGTATTTT,TRBV7-8,TRBJ2-3,NA,NA
CASSLYDGTGDFGANVLTF,TGTGCCAGCTCACTTTACGACGGGACAGGGGACTTTGGGGCCAACGTCCTGACTTTC,TRBV18,TRBJ2-6,TRBD1,NA
CASSRGSSYNEQFF,TGTGCCAGCAGCCGCGGGAGCTCCTACAATGAGCAGTTCTTC,TRBV6-6,TRBJ2-1,TRBD2,NA
CASSLLVLRDREISGANVLTF,TGTGCCAGCAGTTTATTAGTTCTTCGGGACAGGGAAATCTCTGGGGCCAACGTCCTGACTTTC,TRBV28,TRBJ2-6,TRBD1,NA
CASRGGADEQYF,TGTGCCAGCAGAGGGGGGGCTGACGAGCAGTACTTC,TRBV6-5,TRBJ2-7,NA,NA
CSVGVAGWAETQYF,TGCAGCGTGGGAGTAGCGGGATGGGCAGAGACCCAGTACTTC,TRBV29-1,TRBJ2-5,TRBD2,NA
CASSSPTPTGGIWEQYF,TGTGCCAGCAGCTCCCCTACCCCGACAGGGGGGATTTGGGAGCAGTACTTC,TRBV4-2,TRBJ2-7,TRBD1,once
CASSLWTLHSYEQYF,TGTGCCAGCAGCTTGTGGACTTTACACTCCTACGAGCAGTACTTC,TRBV5-4,TRBJ2-7,NA,NA
CASSSGGAIDTQYF,TGTGCCAGCTCAAGCGGGGGGGCTATAGATACGCAGTATTTT,TRBV27,TRBJ2-3,TRBD2,NA
CASSLLASGHLSGNTIYF,TGCGCCAGCAGCCTCCTTGCATCGGGACACCTCTCTGGAAACACCATATATTTT,TRBV4-1,TRBJ1-3,NA,NA
CSVDGRGGEAFF,TGCAGCGTTGATGGGAGAGGGGGTGAAGCTTTCTTT,TRBV29-1,TRBJ1-1,NA,NA
CASSPRPFGQLNTEAFF,TGTGCCAGCAGTCCGCGGCCTTTCGGACAACTTAACACTGAAGCTTTCTTT,TRBV6-6,TRBJ1-1,NA,NA
CASSPGQDRYGYTF,TGTGCCAGCTCACCGGGACAGGACCGCTATGGCTACACCTTC,TRBV18,TRBJ1-2,TRBD1,NA
CASSDRVYQPQHF,TGTGCCAGCAGTGACAGGGTGTACCAGCCCCAGCATTTT,TRBV6-1,TRBJ1-5,NA,NA
CASSLGNYRDYGELFF,TGTGCCAGCAGCTTGGGAAACTACAGGGACTACGGGGAGCTGTTTTTT,TRBV11-2,TRBJ2-2,NA,NA
CASSQVRLAGGNEQFF,TGCGCCAGCAGCCAAGTTAGACTAGCGGGAGGGAATGAGCAGTTCTTC,TRBV4-1,TRBJ2-1,TRBD2,NA
CAISEAGWGNQPQHF,TGTGCCATCAGTGAGGCGGGATGGGGCAATCAGCCCCAGCATTTT,TRBV10-3,TRBJ1-5,NA,NA
CASSLGGQSAYEQYF,TGTGCCAGCAGCTTAGGCGGACAGTCCGCCTACGAGCAGTACTTC,TRBV7-9,TRBJ2-7,NA,NA
CASSLQQGRNSPLHF,TGTGCCAGTAGTCTCCAACAGGGGCGAAATTCACCCCTCCACTTT,TRBV19,TRBJ1-6,TRBD1,NA
CASSGLLDTQYF,TGTGCCAGCAGTGGACTCTTAGATACGCAGTATTTT,TRBV2,TRBJ2-3,NA,NA
CASSYSFQKSTGELFF,TGTGCCAGCAGTTACTCGTTTCAGAAATCCACCGGGGAGCTGTTTTTT,TRBV6-6,TRBJ2-2,NA,NA
CATSWFWGGEQFF,TGTGCCACCAGTTGGTTCTGGGGGGGCGAGCAGTTCTTC,TRBV24-1,TRBJ2-1,NA,NA
CASSLLAGVKSSYNEQFF,TGTGCCAGCAGTTTACTAGCGGGAGTTAAGAGCTCCTACAATGAGCAGTTCTTC,TRBV7-7,TRBJ2-1,TRBD2,NA
CASSQGLARFFYEQYF,TGTGCCAGCAGCCAAGGACTAGCGAGATTTTTCTACGAGCAGTACTTC,TRBV28,TRBJ2-7,TRBD2,NA
CASSQGLRQRTNTGELFF,TGCGCCAGCAGCCAAGGATTGAGACAGAGAACGAACACCGGGGAGCTGTTTTTT,TRBV4-1,TRBJ2-2,NA,NA
CASSITVTAGNTIYF,TGTGCCAGTAGTATTACCGTCACAGCTGGAAACACCATATATTTT,TRBV19,TRBJ1-3,NA,NA
CASRGLVGREQYF,TGTGCCAGCAGGGGCTTGGTTGGGAGGGAGCAGTACTTC,TRBV12-3/TRBV12-4,TRBJ2-7,NA,NA
CASSPPGQGGTEAFF,TGTGCCAGCTCACCACCGGGCCAGGGGGGAACTGAAGCTTTCTTT,TRBV18,TRBJ1-1,TRBD1,NA
CASSVSVTGNYGYTF,TGTGCCAGCAGTGTCTCCGTTACAGGGAACTATGGCTACACCTTC,TRBV28,TRBJ1-2,NA,NA
CAWRTPGGSSYNEQFF,TGTGCCTGGAGGACCCCAGGCGGGAGCAGTTACAATGAGCAGTTCTTC,TRBV30,TRBJ2-1,TRBD2,NA
CASSLLQGDQPQHF,TGTGCCAGCAGCTTACTACAGGGGGATCAGCCCCAGCATTTT,TRBV5-5,TRBJ1-5,TRBD1,once
CAIEQREDHYEQYF,TGCGCCATCGAACAGCGGGAGGACCACTACGAGCAGTACTTC,TRBV4-3,TRBJ2-7,TRBD2,few
CASSEGWQAYEQYF,TGCGCCAGCAGTGAAGGATGGCAGGCCTACGAGCAGTACTTC,TRBV10-2,TRBJ2-7,NA,NA
CASSGPGTGRSPLHF,TGTGCCAGCAGCGGCCCCGGGACAGGGCGATCACCCCTCCACTTT,TRBV9,TRBJ1-6,TRBD1,once
CASSPDGGLTGELFF,TGTGCCAGTAGTCCTGACGGCGGACTCACCGGGGAGCTGTTTTTT,TRBV19,TRBJ2-2,NA,NA
CATLADHQETQYF,TGCGCCACCTTAGCGGACCACCAAGAGACCCAGTACTTC,TRBV10-2,TRBJ2-5,NA,NA
CASSSTSGTLYEQYF,TGTGCCAGCAGTAGTACTAGCGGGACCCTCTACGAGCAGTACTTC,TRBV6-5,TRBJ2-7,TRBD2,NA
CAIRTGGISVYNEQFF,TGTGCCATAAGGACAGGGGGGATAAGCGTCTACAATGAGCAGTTCTTC,TRBV10-3,TRBJ2-1,TRBD1,NA